This T cell receptor beta chain was recovered during a study of blood T cell repertoires in COVID-19. Germline V gene lookup returns CDR1 MNHNY and CDR2 SVGAGI (reference sequence). This CDR3 has 14 residues. The V and J ends lost 6 bases and 5 bases, in that order; junction bases with no gene match: 6. Libraries were prepared by immunoSEQ multiplex PCR; TCRdb keeps only in-frame clonotypes and omits some of them. The sample carries 130,000 or so clones, around 81% recorded once. This sequence joins TRBV6-6 and TRBJ1-5, with TRBD1 matching over 8 bases. The origin of this receptor is a human donor in a cohort sampled during active COVID-19. The sample was peripheral blood. As DNA, the CDR3 is TGTGCCAGCAGGGACAGGGTCGGTGATCAGCCCCAGCATTTT. Amino acids: CASRDRVGDQPQHF.